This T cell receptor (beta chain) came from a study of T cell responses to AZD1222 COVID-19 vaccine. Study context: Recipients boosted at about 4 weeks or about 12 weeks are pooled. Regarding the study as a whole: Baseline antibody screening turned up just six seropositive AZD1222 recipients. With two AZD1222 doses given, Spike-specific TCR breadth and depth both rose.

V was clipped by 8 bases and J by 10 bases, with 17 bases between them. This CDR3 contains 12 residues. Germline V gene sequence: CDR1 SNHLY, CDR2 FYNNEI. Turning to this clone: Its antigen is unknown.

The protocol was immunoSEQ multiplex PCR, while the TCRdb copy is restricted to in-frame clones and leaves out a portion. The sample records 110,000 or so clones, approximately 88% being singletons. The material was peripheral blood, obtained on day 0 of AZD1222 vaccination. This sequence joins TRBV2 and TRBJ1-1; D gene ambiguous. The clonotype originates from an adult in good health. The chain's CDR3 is CASERTRGRAFF. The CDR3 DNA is TGTGCCAGCGAGAGGACCCGAGGGAGAGCTTTCTTT.